The source of this TCR beta chain is a study of cytomegalovirus exposure and HLA in healthy donors. Study-level findings and limits: Researchers catalogued approximately 170 TCR beta chains as cytomegalovirus-associated.

A multiplex PCR was run with 60 Vbeta primers and 13 Jbeta primers. Some clones are missing from TCRdb's copy, which holds only in-frame ones; the method was immunoSEQ multiplex PCR. In the table there are 150,000 to 200,000 clones, approximately 80% of which are singletons. Germline V CDR1 and CDR2: SQVTM, ANQGSEA. V was pared by 7 bases and J by 2 bases, with 10 bases of the junction left unmatched. This CDR3 has 16 residues. Worth noting for this clone: Its target is unknown.

The source is a woman under 30 in good health and CMV-seronegative. J is TRBJ2-7 and V is TRBV29-1; 14 nucleotides align to TRBD2. Material: PBMCs. This CDR3 is CSARGLAGALAYEQYF. The DNA for the CDR3 is TGCAGCGCAAGGGGACTAGCGGGGGCCCTAGCCTACGAGCAGTACTTC.